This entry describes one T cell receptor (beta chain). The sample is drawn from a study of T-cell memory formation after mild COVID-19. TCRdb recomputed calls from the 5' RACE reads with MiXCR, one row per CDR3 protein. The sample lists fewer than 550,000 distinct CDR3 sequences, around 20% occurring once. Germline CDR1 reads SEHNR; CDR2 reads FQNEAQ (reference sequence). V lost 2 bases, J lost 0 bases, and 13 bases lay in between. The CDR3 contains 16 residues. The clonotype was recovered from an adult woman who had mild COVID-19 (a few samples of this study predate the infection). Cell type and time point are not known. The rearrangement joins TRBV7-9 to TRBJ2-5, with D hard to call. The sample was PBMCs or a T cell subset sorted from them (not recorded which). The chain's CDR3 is CASSLLRSANQETQYF. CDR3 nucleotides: TGTGCCAGCAGCTTACTCAGGTCGGCCAACCAAGAGACCCAGTACTTC.